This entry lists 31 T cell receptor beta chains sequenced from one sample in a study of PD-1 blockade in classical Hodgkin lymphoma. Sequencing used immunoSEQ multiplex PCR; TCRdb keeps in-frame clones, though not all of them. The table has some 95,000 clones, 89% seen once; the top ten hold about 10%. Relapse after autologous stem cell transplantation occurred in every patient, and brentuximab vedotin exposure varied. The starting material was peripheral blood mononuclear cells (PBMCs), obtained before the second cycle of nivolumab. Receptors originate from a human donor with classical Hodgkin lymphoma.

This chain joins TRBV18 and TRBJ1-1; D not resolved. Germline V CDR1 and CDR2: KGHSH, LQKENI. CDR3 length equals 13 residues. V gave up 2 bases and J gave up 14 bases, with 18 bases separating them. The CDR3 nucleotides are TGTGCCAGCTCACCAGGCGGCGTGCCCGGGAGGTTCTTT. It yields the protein CASSPGGVPGRFF. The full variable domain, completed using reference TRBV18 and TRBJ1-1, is NAGVMQNPRHLVRRRGQEARLRCSPMKGHSHVYWYRQLPEEGLKFMVYLQKENIIDESGMPKERFSAEFPKEGPSILRIQQVVRGDSAAYFCASSPGGVPGRFFGQGTRLTVV.

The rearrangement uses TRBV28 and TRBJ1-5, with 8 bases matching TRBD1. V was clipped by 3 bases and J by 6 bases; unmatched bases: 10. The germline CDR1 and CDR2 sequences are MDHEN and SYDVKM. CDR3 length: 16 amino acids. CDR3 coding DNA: TGTGCCAGCAGTTTCGGAGACAGGGGACTTTTTCAGCCCCAGCATTTT. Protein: CASSFGDRGLFQPQHF.

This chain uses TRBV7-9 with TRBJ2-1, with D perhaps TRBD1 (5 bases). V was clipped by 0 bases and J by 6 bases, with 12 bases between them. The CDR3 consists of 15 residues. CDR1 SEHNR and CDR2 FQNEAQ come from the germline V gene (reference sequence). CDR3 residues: CASSLAAGHLNEQFF. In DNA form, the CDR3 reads TGTGCCAGCAGCTTAGCGGCAGGGCATCTCAATGAGCAGTTCTTC.

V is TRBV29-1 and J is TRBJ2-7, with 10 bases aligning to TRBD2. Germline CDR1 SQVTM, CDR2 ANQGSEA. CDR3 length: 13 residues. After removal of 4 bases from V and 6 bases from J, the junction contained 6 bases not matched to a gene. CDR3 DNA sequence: TGCAGCGTTGGAGCGGGAGGGTTGTCCGAGCAGTACTTC. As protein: CSVGAGGLSEQYF.

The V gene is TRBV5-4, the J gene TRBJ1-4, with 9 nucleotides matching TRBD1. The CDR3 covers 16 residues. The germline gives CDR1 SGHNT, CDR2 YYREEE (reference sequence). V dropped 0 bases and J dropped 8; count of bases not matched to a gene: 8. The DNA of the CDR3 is TGTGCCAGCAGCTTGGGGGGGGGACAGGGTTCGGAAAAACTGTTTTTT. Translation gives CASSLGGGQGSEKLFF. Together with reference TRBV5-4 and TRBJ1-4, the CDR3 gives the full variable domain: ETGVTQSPTHLIKTRGQQVTLRCSSQSGHNTVSWYQQALGQGPQFIFQYYREEENGRGNFPPRFSGLQFPNYSSELNVNALELDDSALYLCASSLGGGQGSEKLFFGSGTQLSVL.

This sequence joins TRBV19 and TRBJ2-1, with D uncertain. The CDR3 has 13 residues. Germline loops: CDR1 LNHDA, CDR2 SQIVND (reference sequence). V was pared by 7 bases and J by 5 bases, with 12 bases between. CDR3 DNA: TGTGCCAGTAAGGACCCGGTGGACAATGAGCAGTTCTTC. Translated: CASKDPVDNEQFF.

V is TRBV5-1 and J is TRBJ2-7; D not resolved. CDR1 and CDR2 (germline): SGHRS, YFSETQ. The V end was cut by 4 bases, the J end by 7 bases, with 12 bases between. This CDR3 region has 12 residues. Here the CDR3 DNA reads TGCGCCAGCAGCCCGACTTCGGGTGAGCAGTACTTC. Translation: CASSPTSGEQYF.

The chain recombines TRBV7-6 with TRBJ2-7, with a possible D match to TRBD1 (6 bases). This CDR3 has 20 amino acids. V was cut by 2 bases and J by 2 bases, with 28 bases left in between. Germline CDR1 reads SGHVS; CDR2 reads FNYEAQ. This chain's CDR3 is CASSLIPSRTDTNLTYEQYF. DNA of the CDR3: TGTGCCAGCAGCTTAATACCAAGTCGGACAGATACTAACCTAACCTACGAGCAGTACTTC. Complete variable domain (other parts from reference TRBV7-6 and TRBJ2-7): GAGVSQSPRYKVTKRGQDVALRCDPISGHVSLYWYRQALGQGPEFLTYFNYEAQQDKSGLPNDRFSAERPEGSISTLTIQRTEQRDSAMYRCASSLIPSRTDTNLTYEQYFGPGTRLTVT.

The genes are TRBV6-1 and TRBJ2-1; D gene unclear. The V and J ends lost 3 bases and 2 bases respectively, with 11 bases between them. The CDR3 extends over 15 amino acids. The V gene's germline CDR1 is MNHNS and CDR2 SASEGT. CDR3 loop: CASSEGSLTYNEQFF. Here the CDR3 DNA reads TGTGCCAGCAGTGAGGGCTCCCTGACCTACAATGAGCAGTTCTTC.

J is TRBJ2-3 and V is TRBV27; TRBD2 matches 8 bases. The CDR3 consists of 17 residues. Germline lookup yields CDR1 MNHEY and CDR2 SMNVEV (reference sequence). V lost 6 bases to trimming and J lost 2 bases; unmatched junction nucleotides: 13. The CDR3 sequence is CASSLEHPGGYTDTQYF. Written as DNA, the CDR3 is TGTGCCAGCAGCCTCGAACACCCGGGGGGGTACACAGATACGCAGTATTTT.

CDR3 sequence: CASSPEQGAYTDTQYF. The CDR3 DNA sequence: TGTGCCAGCAGCCCAGAACAGGGGGCCTACACAGATACGCAGTATTTT. This chain connects TRBV5-5 to TRBJ2-3; TRBD1 agrees at 9 bases. Germline-derived CDR1 and CDR2 are SGHKS and YYEKEE (reference sequence). The V and J ends lost 4 bases and 2 bases, in that order; junction bases with no gene match: 8. The CDR3 contains 16 residues.

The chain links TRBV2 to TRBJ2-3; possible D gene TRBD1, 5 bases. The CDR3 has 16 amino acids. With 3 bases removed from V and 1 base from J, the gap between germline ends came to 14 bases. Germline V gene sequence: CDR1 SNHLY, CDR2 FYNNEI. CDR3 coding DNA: TGTGCCAGCAGTGACTTCAGGGCGCAGGGCACAGATACGCAGTATTTT. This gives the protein CASSDFRAQGTDTQYF.

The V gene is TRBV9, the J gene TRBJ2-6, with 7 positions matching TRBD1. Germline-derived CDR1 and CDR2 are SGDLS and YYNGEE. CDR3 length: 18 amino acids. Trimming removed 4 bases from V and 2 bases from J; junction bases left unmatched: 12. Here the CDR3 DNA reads TGTGCCAGCAGCCCTCGGGACAGATTTGGTCCTGGGGCCAACGTCCTGACTTTC. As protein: CASSPRDRFGPGANVLTF. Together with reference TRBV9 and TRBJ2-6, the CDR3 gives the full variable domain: DSGVTQTPKHLITATGQRVTLRCSPRSGDLSVYWYQQSLDQGLQFLIQYYNGEERAKGNILERFSAQQFPDLHSELNLSSLELGDSALYFCASSPRDRFGPGANVLTFGAGSRLTVL.

DNA for the CDR3: TGCGCCAGCAGCTTGGTTGGGGCCAACGTCCTGACTTTC. Its protein is CASSLVGANVLTF. The chain employs TRBV5-1 and TRBJ2-6; D uncertain. The CDR3 has 13 amino acids. The V gene lost 0 bases and the J gene lost 3 bases, with 1 base spanning the gap. CDR1 and CDR2 from the germline V gene are SGHRS and YFSETQ. Using reference TRBV5-1 and TRBJ2-6 for the parts outside the CDR3, the full variable domain is KAGVTQTPRYLIKTRGQQVTLSCSPISGHRSVSWYQQTPGQGLQFLFEYFSETQRNKGNFPGRFSGRQFSNSRSEMNVSTLELGDSALYLCASSLVGANVLTFGAGSRLTVL.

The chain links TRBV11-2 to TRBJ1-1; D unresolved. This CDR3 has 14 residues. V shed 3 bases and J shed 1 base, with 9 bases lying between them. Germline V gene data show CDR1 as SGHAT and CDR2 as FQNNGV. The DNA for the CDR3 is TGTGCCAGCAGCTTCGACACCCCGAACACTGAAGCTTTCTTT. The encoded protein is CASSFDTPNTEAFF.

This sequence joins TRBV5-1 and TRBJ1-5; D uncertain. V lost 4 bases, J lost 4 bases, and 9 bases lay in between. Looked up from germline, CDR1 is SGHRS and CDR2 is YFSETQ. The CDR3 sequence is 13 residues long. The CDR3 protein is CASSETPNQPQHF. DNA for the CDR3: TGCGCCAGCAGCGAAACACCGAATCAGCCCCAGCATTTT.

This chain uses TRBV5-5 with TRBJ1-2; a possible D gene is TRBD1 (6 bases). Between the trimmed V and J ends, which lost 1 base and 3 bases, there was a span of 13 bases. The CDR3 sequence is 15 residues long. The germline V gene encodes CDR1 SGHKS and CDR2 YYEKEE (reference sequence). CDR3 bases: TGTGCCAGCAGCTTGTCAGGGGTCGGAGACTATGGCTACACCTTC. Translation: CASSLSGVGDYGYTF.

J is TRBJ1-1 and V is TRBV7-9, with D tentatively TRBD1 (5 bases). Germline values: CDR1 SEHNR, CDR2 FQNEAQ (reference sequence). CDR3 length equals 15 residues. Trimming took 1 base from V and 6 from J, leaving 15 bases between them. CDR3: CASSLGGRVRAEAFF. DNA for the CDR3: TGTGCCAGCAGCTTAGGGGGCAGAGTCAGGGCTGAAGCTTTCTTT. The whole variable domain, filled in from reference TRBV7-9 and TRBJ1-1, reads DTGVSQNPRHKITKRGQNVTFRCDPISEHNRLYWYRQTLGQGPEFLTYFQNEAQLEKSRLLSDRFSAERPKGSFSTLEIQRTEQGDSAMYLCASSLGGRVRAEAFFGQGTRLTVV.

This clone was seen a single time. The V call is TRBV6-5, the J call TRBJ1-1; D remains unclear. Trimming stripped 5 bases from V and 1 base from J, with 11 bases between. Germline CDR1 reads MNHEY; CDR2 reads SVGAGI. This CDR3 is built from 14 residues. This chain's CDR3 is CASSPVVSNTEAFF. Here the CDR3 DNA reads TGTGCCAGCAGTCCCGTTGTGTCGAACACTGAAGCTTTCTTT.

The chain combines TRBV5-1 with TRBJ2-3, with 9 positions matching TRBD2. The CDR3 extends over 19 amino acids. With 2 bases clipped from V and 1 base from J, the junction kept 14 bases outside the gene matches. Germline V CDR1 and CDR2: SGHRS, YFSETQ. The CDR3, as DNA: TGCGCCAGCAGCTTAGGACTTGCGGGGGGGCGTATCGGCACAGATACGCAGTATTTT. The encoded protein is CASSLGLAGGRIGTDTQYF.

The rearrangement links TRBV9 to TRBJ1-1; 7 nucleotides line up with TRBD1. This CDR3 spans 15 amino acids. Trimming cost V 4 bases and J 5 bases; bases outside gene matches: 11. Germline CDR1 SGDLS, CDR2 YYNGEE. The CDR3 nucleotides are TGTGCCAGCAGCCCTGATCCGACGGGACAGACTGAAGCTTTCTTT. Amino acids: CASSPDPTGQTEAFF.

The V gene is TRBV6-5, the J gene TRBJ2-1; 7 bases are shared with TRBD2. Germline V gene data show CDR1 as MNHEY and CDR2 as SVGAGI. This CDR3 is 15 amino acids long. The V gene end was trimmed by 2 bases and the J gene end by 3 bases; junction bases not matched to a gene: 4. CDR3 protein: CASSYGASGYNEQFF. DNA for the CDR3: TGTGCCAGCAGTTACGGGGCTAGCGGCTACAATGAGCAGTTCTTC.

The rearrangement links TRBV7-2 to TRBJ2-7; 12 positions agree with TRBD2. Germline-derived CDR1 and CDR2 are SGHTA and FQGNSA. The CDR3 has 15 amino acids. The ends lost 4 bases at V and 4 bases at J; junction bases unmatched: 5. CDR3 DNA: TGTGCCAGCAGCTCAACTAGCGGGGGGCTTTACGAGCAGTACTTC. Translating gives CASSSTSGGLYEQYF.

This CDR3 is CASSIGPSYGYTF. The DNA for the CDR3 is TGTGCCAGTAGTATCGGGCCGAGCTATGGCTACACCTTC. This chain joins TRBV19 and TRBJ1-2; D gene unclear. The CDR3 extends over 13 amino acids. V was shortened by 3 bases and J by 4 bases, with 9 bases between the two germline ends. Germline-derived CDR1 and CDR2 are LNHDA and SQIVND (reference sequence). The whole variable domain, filled in from reference TRBV19 and TRBJ1-2, reads DGGITQSPKYLFRKEGQNVTLSCEQNLNHDAMYWYRQDPGQGLRLIYYSQIVNDFQKGDIAEGYSVSREKKESFPLTVTSAQKNPTAFYLCASSIGPSYGYTFGSGTRLTVV.

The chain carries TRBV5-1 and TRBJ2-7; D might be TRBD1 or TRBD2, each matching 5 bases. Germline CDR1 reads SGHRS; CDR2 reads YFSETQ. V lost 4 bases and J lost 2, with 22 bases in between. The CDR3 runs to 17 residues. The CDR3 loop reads CASSPYGGGKKTYEQYF. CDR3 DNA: TGCGCCAGCAGCCCGTACGGTGGGGGAAAAAAGACCTACGAGCAGTACTTC.

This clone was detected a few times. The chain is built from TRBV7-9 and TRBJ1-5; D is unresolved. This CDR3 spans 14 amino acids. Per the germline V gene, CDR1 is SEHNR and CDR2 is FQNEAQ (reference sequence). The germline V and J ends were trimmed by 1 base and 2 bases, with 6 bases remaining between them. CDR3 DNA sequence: TGTGCCAGCAGCTTAGGGGCAGGCAATCAGCCCCAGCATTTT. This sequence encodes CASSLGAGNQPQHF.

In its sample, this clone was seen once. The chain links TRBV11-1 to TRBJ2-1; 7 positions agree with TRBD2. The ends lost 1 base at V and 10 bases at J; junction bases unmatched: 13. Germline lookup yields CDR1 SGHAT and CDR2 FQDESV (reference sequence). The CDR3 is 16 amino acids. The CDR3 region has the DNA TGTGCCAGCAGCTTAGATGATTATTCCGGGGGGTGGGAGCAGTTCTTC. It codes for CASSLDDYSGGWEQFF.

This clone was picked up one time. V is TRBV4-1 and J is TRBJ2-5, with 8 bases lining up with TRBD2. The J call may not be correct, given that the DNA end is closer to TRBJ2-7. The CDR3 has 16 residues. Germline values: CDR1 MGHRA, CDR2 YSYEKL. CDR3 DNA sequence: TGCGCCAGCAGCCAACGCGGACTAGCAGCTTCCTACGAGCAGTACTTC. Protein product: CASSQRGLAASYEQYF.

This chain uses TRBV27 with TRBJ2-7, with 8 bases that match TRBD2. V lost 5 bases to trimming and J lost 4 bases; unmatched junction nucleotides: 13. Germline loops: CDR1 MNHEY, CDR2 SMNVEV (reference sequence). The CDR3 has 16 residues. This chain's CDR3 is CASSSPSTSGRYEQYF. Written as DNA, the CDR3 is TGTGCCAGCAGTAGCCCCTCCACTAGCGGAAGGTACGAGCAGTACTTC.

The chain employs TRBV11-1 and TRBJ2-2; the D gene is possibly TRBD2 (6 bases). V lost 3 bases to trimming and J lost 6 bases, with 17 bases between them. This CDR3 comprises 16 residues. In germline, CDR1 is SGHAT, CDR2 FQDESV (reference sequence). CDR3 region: CASSFGNRGGSGELFF. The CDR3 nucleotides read TGTGCCAGCAGCTTTGGGAATCGGGGAGGATCCGGGGAGCTGTTTTTT.

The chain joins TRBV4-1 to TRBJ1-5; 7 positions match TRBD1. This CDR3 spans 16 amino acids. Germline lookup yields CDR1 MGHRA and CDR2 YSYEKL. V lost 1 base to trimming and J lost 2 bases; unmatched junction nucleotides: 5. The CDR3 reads CASSQGTGERNQPQHF. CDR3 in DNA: TGCGCCAGCAGCCAAGGGACAGGTGAACGCAATCAGCCCCAGCATTTT.